Given below is one T cell receptor (beta chain) in context. Its antigen is unknown. The PCR employed 60 Vbeta primers together with 13 Jbeta primers. The assay was immunoSEQ multiplex PCR, and TCRdb's table has in-frame clones only and misses some. The sample yields some 140,000 clones, 65% to 80% seen once. V was cut by 1 base and J by 0 bases, with 18 bases left in between. CDR3 length equals 18 residues. Per germline, CDR1 SGHDT and CDR2 YYEEEE. The data stem from a study of cytomegalovirus exposure and HLA in healthy donors. Overall study results and limits: Exclusion applied to some V segments, including TRBV6-2 and TRBV6-3, as they were indistinguishable.

Sequencing was done on a sample of PBMCs. The chain joins TRBV5-6 to TRBJ2-3, with D maybe TRBD1 (5 bases). This TCR came from a woman aged 50 to 60 in good health and CMV-seropositive. The CDR3 reads CASSLTRQRQFSTDTQYF. CDR3 nucleotides: TGTGCCAGCAGCTTGACTCGCCAGAGACAGTTTAGCACAGATACGCAGTATTTT. Supplemented by reference TRBV5-6 and TRBJ2-3, the full variable domain reads DAGVTQSPTHLIKTRGQQVTLRCSPKSGHDTVSWYQQALGQGPQFIFQYYEEEERQRGNFPDRFSGHQFPNYSSELNVNALLLGDSALYLCASSLTRQRQFSTDTQYFGPGTRLTVL.